This is a list of T cell receptor beta chains from one sample in a study of cytomegalovirus exposure and HLA in healthy donors. Profiled with immunoSEQ multiplex PCR; TCRdb holds only in-frame clones, not every one. The data contain about 61,000 clones, 70% to 90% of them singletons. Input material: PBMCs. Every receptor here comes from a man younger than 35 in good health and CMV-seronegative. Each CDR3 is given with its conserved first and last residue. A D gene is named only where the DNA matches it firmly. Rows may omit the clone size; those that give it use once, few, many or a size class.

V	J	D	size	DNA	CDR3
TRBV7-3	TRBJ2-7	-	-	TGTGCCAGCAGCCCCGGCACAGTCTACGAGCAGTACTTC	CASSPGTVYEQYF
TRBV19	TRBJ2-7	TRBD2	-	TGTGCCAGTCGTAGCGGGGGGGCTGCCGAGCAGTACTTC	CASRSGGAAEQYF
TRBV5-1	TRBJ1-4	TRBD1	-	TGCGCCAGCAGCTTTGGCAGGGGGCTCGGTGAAAAACTGTTTTTT	CASSFGRGLGEKLFF
TRBV4-1	TRBJ2-7	-	-	TGCGCCAGCAGCTTGGGAGAGGGGGGGTACGAGCAGTACTTC	CASSLGEGGYEQYF
TRBV7-2	TRBJ1-5	-	once	TGTGCCAGCAGCTCGGGCGGCGGGCTTCAGCCCCAGCATTTT	CASSSGGGLQPQHF
TRBV20-1	TRBJ2-1	-	-	TGCAGTGCTAGCGGAGAAGGGGTGGATTTCTTC	CSASGEGVDFF
TRBV27	TRBJ2-7	-	-	TGTGCCAGCAGTTTGGCGGGGCTGAACGAGCAGTACTTC	CASSLAGLNEQYF
TRBV2	TRBJ1-5	TRBD1	-	TGTGCCAGCAGTGAAGCCCCGACAGGGTTGAACAATCAGCCCCAGCATTTT	CASSEAPTGLNNQPQHF
TRBV7-9	TRBJ1-1	TRBD1	-	TGTGCCAGCATGCCAGGGGGTTACACTGAAGCTTTCTTT	CASMPGGYTEAFF
TRBV28	TRBJ2-4	TRBD1	-	TGTGCCAGCAGCTTACAGGGACAGGACATTCAGTACTTC	CASSLQGQDIQYF
TRBV6-1	TRBJ2-7	TRBD2	-	TGTGCCAGTAATGACGCGGGGGGTTCCTACGAGCAGTACTTC	CASNDAGGSYEQYF
TRBV6-6	TRBJ2-2	TRBD1	-	TGTGCCAGCAGCCGGGACAGGGTTTTCGGGGAGCTGTTTTTT	CASSRDRVFGELFF
TRBV6-1	TRBJ1-4	-	-	TGTGCCAGCAGTGAAAGGAGGGCAGGTCAGGAAAAACTGTTTTTT	CASSERRAGQEKLFF
TRBV5-1	TRBJ1-1	TRBD1	-	TGCGCCAGCGCTAGACAGGGTGGAACTGAAGCTTTCTTT	CASARQGGTEAFF
TRBV28	TRBJ2-2	TRBD1	-	TGTGCCAGCAGTTTACGGGGGACAGGGAACACCGGGGAGCTGTTTTTT	CASSLRGTGNTGELFF
TRBV2	TRBJ1-4	TRBD1	-	TGTGCCAGCATGGGCGAGCAGGGGGTATCTAATGAAAAACTGTTTTTT	CASMGEQGVSNEKLFF
TRBV19	TRBJ2-1	TRBD1	-	TGTGCCAGTAGGACTCAGGGGGCAAACAATGAGCAGTTCTTC	CASRTQGANNEQFF
TRBV7-2	TRBJ1-1	TRBD1	-	TGTGCCAGCAGCTTAACCGGGACAGCGAACACTGAAGCTTTCTTT	CASSLTGTANTEAFF
TRBV7-9	TRBJ2-7	TRBD2	-	TGTGCCAGCAGCAGCGGGGCCTACGAGCAGTACTTC	CASSSGAYEQYF
TRBV5-1	TRBJ2-1	TRBD2	-	TGCGCCAGCAGCTCGGCTCCAGCGGGGGGGCGGAGCAATGAGCAGTTCTTC	CASSSAPAGGRSNEQFF
TRBV7-8	TRBJ1-1	-	-	TGTGCCAGCAGCAAAGTGGTAGGTCAGGGGAGTGAAGCTTTCTTT	CASSKVVGQGSEAFF
TRBV7-6	TRBJ1-1	TRBD1	-	TGTGCCAGCAGCTCCCAGACAGGGGGATTGGCTGAAGCTTTCTTT	CASSSQTGGLAEAFF
TRBV4-2	TRBJ2-3	-	-	TGTGCCAGCAGCCAATTGTCAGCAGATACGCAGTATTTT	CASSQLSADTQYF
TRBV27	TRBJ2-7	-	-	TGTGCCAGCAGTTTAATTGGGCCAAACCACGAGCAGTACTTC	CASSLIGPNHEQYF
TRBV28	TRBJ2-1	TRBD2	-	TGTGCCAGCAGTTTAGTGGGGAGCGGGGACAATGAGCAGTTCTTC	CASSLVGSGDNEQFF
TRBV5-4	TRBJ2-2	-	-	TGTGCCAGCAGCTTGGCTGCCTACAGGGGAGGAACCGGGGAGCTGTTTTTT	CASSLAAYRGGTGELFF
TRBV5-1	TRBJ2-5	-	-	TGCGCCAGCAGCACCGGTGGAGAGACCCAGTACTTC	CASSTGGETQYF
TRBV7-3	TRBJ2-1	TRBD2	-	TGTGCCAGCAGCGACGGACTAGCCGGCGATGAGCAGTTCTTC	CASSDGLAGDEQFF